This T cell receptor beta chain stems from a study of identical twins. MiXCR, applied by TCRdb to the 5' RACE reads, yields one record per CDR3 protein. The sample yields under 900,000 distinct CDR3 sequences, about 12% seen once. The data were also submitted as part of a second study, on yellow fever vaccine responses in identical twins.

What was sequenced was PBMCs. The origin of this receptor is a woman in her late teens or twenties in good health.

The CDR3 protein is CAITKVITDTIYF. CDR3 coding DNA: TGTGCCATCACCAAGGTTATTACTGACACCATATATTTT. V usage is TRBV6-1 and J usage is TRBJ1-3; D not certain. The CDR3 loop spans 13 amino acids. Deletions cut 10 bases from V and 8 bases from J, with 18 bases between. Per the germline V gene, CDR1 is MNHNS and CDR2 is SASEGT.